This T cell receptor beta chain originates from a study of T cell repertoires in cytomegalovirus infection. Overall study: Researchers turned to recently identified HLA-C-restricted CMV epitopes as well as well-studied HLA-B-restricted ones. An indication of both CMV infection and matching HLA type came from public TCR beta signatures.

This clonotype was observed many times. Its antigen remains unknown. Per the germline V gene, CDR1 is SEHNR and CDR2 is FQNEAQ (reference sequence). The CDR3 runs 16 residues. Losses at the gene ends were 5 bases for V and 3 bases for J; bases not matched to a gene: 11. TCRdb re-analysed the reads in MiXCR, keeping a single row per CDR3 protein. The top ten clones hold around 12% of a sample with about 830,000 distinct CDR3 sequences, around a third of them seen once. Sequencing was performed on cultured CD8+ T cells from PBMCs, taken from culture after CMV antigen stimulation. This TCR derives from a human donor in good health (CMV status not recorded). Some clones in this sample may be carry-over from other donors' samples. The chain is built from TRBV7-9 and TRBJ2-5; 8 bases match TRBD2. This CDR3 is CASSPLERGFEETQYF. The CDR3 nucleotides are TGTGCCAGCAGCCCTCTTGAGCGGGGGTTTGAAGAGACCCAGTACTTC.